These T cell receptor beta chains were read from a single sample in a study of T cells in Graves' hyperthyroidism and ophthalmopathy. From the multiplex PCR reads, TCRdb called clonotypes with MiXCR, one entry per CDR3 protein. Of hundreds of thousands of distinct CDR3 sequences listed, 20% were seen once; the top ten hold around 50%. Sequencing was done on a sample of blood. Every receptor here comes from a man aged 40-49 years with Graves' ophthalmopathy. Both conserved end residues are part of each CDR3. D genes are given only for firm matches. Some rows mark clone size as missing; the rest say once, few, many or name a class of expanded clone.

>TRBV2|NA|many|TRBJ2-3
CASRNFDTQYF
TGTGCCAGCAGAAACTTTGATACGCAGTATTTT
>TRBV11-2|NA|many|TRBJ2-5
CASSDGLETQYF
TGTGCCAGCAGCGACGGGCTGGAGACCCAGTACTTC
>TRBV3-1|NA|NA|TRBJ1-2
CASSQVAGVGYGYTF
TGTGCCAGCAGCCAAGTGGCAGGGGTTGGCTATGGCTACACCTTC
>TRBV3-1|TRBD2|NA|TRBJ2-7
CASSRGLAAYEQYF
TGTGCCAGCAGCCGGGGACTAGCGGCCTACGAGCAGTACTTC
>TRBV14|TRBD2|many|TRBJ2-7
CASSLGTSGRALYEQYF
TGTGCCAGCAGCCTTGGGACTAGCGGGAGGGCTCTCTACGAGCAGTACTTC
>TRBV10-2|NA|few|TRBJ2-7
CASWSFSSYEQYF
TGCGCCAGCTGGTCCTTTTCCTCCTACGAGCAGTACTTC
>TRBV7-9|NA|NA|TRBJ2-7
CASSFSGEIGSYEQYF
TGTGCCAGCAGCTTCTCCGGGGAGATTGGGTCCTACGAGCAGTACTTC
>TRBV27|NA|few|TRBJ1-6
CASKRAGPYNSPLHF
TGTGCCAGCAAACGGGCGGGGCCGTATAATTCACCCCTCCACTTT
>TRBV14|NA|NA|TRBJ2-3
CASSQGATIGSFVTQYF
TGTGCCAGCAGCCAAGGTGCGACTATCGGGAGCTTTGTTACGCAGTATTTT
>TRBV5-1|NA|once|TRBJ1-6
CASSLEGGGNSPLHF
TGCGCCAGCAGCTTGGAGGGGGGAGGTAATTCACCCCTCCACTTT
>TRBV12-3/TRBV12-4|TRBD2|many|TRBJ2-1
CASRPTGLANEQFF
TGTGCCAGCAGGCCGACGGGACTAGCAAACGAGCAGTTCTTC
>TRBV11-2|NA|many|TRBJ2-5
CASSSSNRETQYF
TGTGCCAGCAGCTCCTCGAACCGGGAGACCCAGTACTTC
>TRBV7-2|NA|many|TRBJ2-5
CASRLGQETQYF
TGTGCCAGCAGGCTGGGACAAGAGACCCAGTACTTC
>TRBV20-1|TRBD1|few|TRBJ1-5
CSASGTVYSNQPQHF
TGCAGTGCTAGCGGGACAGTTTATAGCAATCAGCCCCAGCATTTT
>TRBV20-1|TRBD1|few|TRBJ1-4
CSAKNGQEGEKLFF
TGCAGTGCTAAAAACGGACAGGAGGGGGAAAAACTGTTTTTT
>TRBV14|TRBD2|NA|TRBJ2-1
CASSQALAGGEFF
TGTGCCAGCAGCCAAGCCCTAGCGGGAGGGGAGTTCTTC
>TRBV19|TRBD1|few|TRBJ2-1
CASSFRDRVNEQFF
TGTGCCAGTAGTTTTCGGGACAGGGTAAATGAGCAGTTCTTC
>TRBV5-1|NA|few|TRBJ1-1
CASSIQGFEAFF
TGCGCCAGCAGCATACAGGGTTTTGAAGCTTTCTTT
>TRBV3-1|NA|many|TRBJ1-1
CASSQAMGTEAFF
TGTGCCAGCAGCCAAGCTATGGGCACTGAAGCTTTCTTT
>TRBV4-3|NA|few|TRBJ2-7
CASSQDITANSYEQYF
TGCGCCAGCAGCCAAGATATAACAGCCAACTCCTACGAGCAGTACTTC
>TRBV7-8|NA|NA|TRBJ2-2
CASSKPGAGELFF
TGTGCCAGCAGCAAACCGGGCGCCGGGGAGCTGTTTTTT
>TRBV12-3/TRBV12-4|NA|NA|TRBJ2-5
CASSWWGIETQYF
TGTGCCAGCAGTTGGTGGGGGATTGAGACCCAGTACTTC
>TRBV9|NA|few|TRBJ1-1
CASSVTTGDANTEAFF
TGTGCCAGCAGCGTAACTACTGGGGACGCGAACACTGAAGCTTTCTTT
>TRBV2|NA|many|TRBJ1-2
CASSGRGAHNYGYTF
TGTGCCAGCAGTGGGCGAGGGGCCCATAACTATGGCTACACCTTC
>TRBV28|NA|many|TRBJ2-5
CASSHPGPQETQYF
TGTGCCAGCAGCCACCCGGGACCGCAAGAGACCCAGTACTTC
>TRBV28|NA|NA|TRBJ2-7
CASSPRAGKYEQYF
TGTGCCAGCAGTCCCCGGGCGGGAAAGTACGAGCAGTACTTC
>TRBV7-3|NA|many|TRBJ2-3
CASSLRGLPDTQYF
TGTGCCAGCAGCTTACGGGGTTTACCAGATACGCAGTATTTT
>TRBV6-1|TRBD1|many|TRBJ1-5
CASSELGGNQPQHF
TGTGCCAGCAGTGAGTTAGGGGGCAACCAGCCCCAGCATTTT